The 28 T cell receptor beta chains given below trace back to one sample, sequenced in a study of metastatic and nonmetastatic thyroid tumors (dated by TCRdb to the early 2020s). None of the patients had been given any treatment before thyroid surgery. Libraries were built with PCR. For sequencing, an Illumina HiSeq 4000 was employed. TCRdb reran the public reads through fastp at Q25 and MiXCR, keeping productive beta chains. This sample has about 93,000 clones in its table, and about 13% of those were observed once. The ten most abundant clones make up around 10% of the sample. Sequencing was done on a sample of blood. Every receptor here comes from a female donor with papillary thyroid cancer or a benign thyroid nodule (not recorded which). Some clones in this sample may be carry-over from other donors' samples.

This clone has just a few counts. The junction does not match germline at one end; this may be a read error. The CDR3 loop reads CASSYIGNYGHTF. The CDR3 DNA reads as TGTGCCAGCAGTTACATAGGGAATTATGGCCACACCTTC. This sequence joins TRBV6-2 or TRBV6-3 and TRBJ1-2; no definite D call. CDR1 is MNHEY, CDR2 SVGEGT, per germline. This CDR3 comprises 13 residues.

This clone was observed many times. The V call is TRBV5-1, the J call TRBJ2-2; perhaps D is TRBD1 or TRBD2 (5 bases each). The CDR3 totals 19 residues. Germline CDR1 SGHRS, CDR2 YFSETQ. The V and J ends lost 3 bases and 5 bases respectively, with 26 bases between them. As DNA, the CDR3 is TGCGCCAGCAGCTCCAGTTGGGACGGGAAGCGCGACGAAACCGGGGAGCTGTTTTTT. It yields the protein CASSSSWDGKRDETGELFF.

With regard to this clone: The CDR3 carries no conserved terminal phenylalanine or tryptophan, so it likely arises from a read error. The rearrangement links TRBV5-1 to TRBJ1-2; a weak D match, TRBD1 (5 bases). The V end was cut by 4 bases, the J end by 8 bases, with 15 bases between. Germline assignment: CDR1 SGHRS and CDR2 YFSETQ. The CDR3 length is 13 residues. The CDR3 DNA reads as TGCGCCAGCAGCCCTTCAGGGTTCAACGGCTACACCTTA. Its protein is CASSPSGFNGYTL.

This clone was counted at least ten times. Different DNA sequences within this sample yield the same CDR3. The chain couples TRBV11-3 to TRBJ2-2, with D maybe TRBD2 (5 bases). The CDR3 has 15 residues. Germline CDR1 SGHNT, CDR2 YENEEA. V lost 1 base and J lost 4, with 10 bases in between. CDR3 nucleotide sequence: TGTGCCAGCAGCTTAGGAGGAGGCGGCACCGGGGAGCTGTTTTTT. Translation: CASSLGGGGTGELFF.

In this sample, this clone turned up many times. This rearrangement joins TRBV7-3 to TRBJ2-7; D possibly matches TRBD1 or TRBD2 (5 bases each). Trimming removed 4 bases from V and 4 bases from J, with 11 bases in between. Germline CDR1 is SGHTA and CDR2 is FQGTGA. The CDR3 runs 13 residues. Written as DNA, the CDR3 is TGTGCCAGCAGCTCGGGACCCCGATACGAGCAGTACTTC. Encoded protein: CASSSGPRYEQYF.

This clone came up many times. The rearrangement joins TRBV7-2 to TRBJ1-2, with D possibly TRBD1 on 6 matching bases. Between the trimmed V and J ends, which lost 5 bases and 5 bases, there was a span of 12 bases. The CDR3 loop spans 13 amino acids. Germline CDR1 and CDR2: SGHTA and FQGNSA. CDR3 nucleotide sequence: TGTGCCAGCAGCCCCGACAGGCTTTATGGCTACACCTTC. Protein: CASSPDRLYGYTF.

This clone was seen many times. The chain uses TRBV9 and TRBJ1-3, with D uncertain. Germline V gene lookup returns CDR1 SGDLS and CDR2 YYNGEE. The ends were cut back, 2 bases at V and 0 bases at J, with 9 bases in the middle. This CDR3 comprises 15 residues. The CDR3, as DNA: TGTGCCAGCAGCGTCCGGGGAGTCTCTGGAAACACCATATATTTT. It specifies CASSVRGVSGNTIYF.

This clone has ten or more counts. The chain recombines TRBV9 with TRBJ2-3, with 8 bases that match TRBD2. J lost 0 bases, V lost 4 bases, and 10 bases had no gene match. This CDR3 has 17 amino acids. Germline-derived CDR1 and CDR2 are SGDLS and YYNGEE. Here the CDR3 DNA reads TGTGCCAGCAGCCCCAGGACTAGCCCCACTAGCACAGATACGCAGTATTTT. Translation: CASSPRTSPTSTDTQYF.

Ten or more counts support this clone. This chain joins TRBV30 and TRBJ2-7; 9 bases are shared with TRBD1. Per germline, CDR1 GTSNPN and CDR2 SVGIG (reference sequence). This CDR3 has 14 residues. With V trimmed by 0 bases and J by 3 bases, 3 bases remained unmatched. Here the CDR3 DNA reads TGTGCCTGGAGTGTAGGGACAGGGAGCTACGAGCAGTACTTC. This translates into CAWSVGTGSYEQYF.

This clone is labeled as medium-sized. The genes are TRBV7-2 and TRBJ2-3; D uncertain. The CDR3 runs to 15 residues. Germline loops: CDR1 SGHTA, CDR2 FQGNSA. V was pared by 3 bases and J by 1 base, with 11 bases between. The CDR3 here is CASSFRSPRTDTQYF. In nucleotides, the CDR3 is TGTGCCAGCAGCTTCAGAAGTCCCCGCACAGATACGCAGTATTTT.

This clone was counted many times. The rearrangement links TRBV4-2 to TRBJ2-1; D perhaps matches TRBD2 (5 bases). V was pared by 4 bases and J by 9 bases, with 13 bases between. The CDR3 sequence is 13 residues long. CDR1 is LGHNA and CDR2 is YNFKEQ in the germline V gene. The CDR3 DNA sequence: TGTGCCAGCAGCCCGACCCGAGGGAGTGAGCAGTTCTTC. It yields the protein CASSPTRGSEQFF.

The table lists this clone with a few counts. This sequence joins TRBV6-6 and TRBJ2-1, with 7 bases matching TRBD1. Germline V gene sequence: CDR1 MNHNY, CDR2 SVGAGI (reference sequence). The CDR3 consists of 15 residues. Losses at the gene ends were 0 bases for V and 3 bases for J; bases not matched to a gene: 2. The chain's CDR3 is CASSYSGQVYNEQFF. In DNA form, the CDR3 reads TGTGCCAGCAGTTACTCTGGACAGGTCTACAATGAGCAGTTCTTC.

This clone was detected ten times or more. J is TRBJ2-1 and V is TRBV4-3, with D maybe TRBD2 (6 bases). The V end was cut by 3 bases, the J end by 2 bases, with 11 bases between. Germline CDR1 LGHNA, CDR2 YSLEER. The CDR3 totals 15 residues. In DNA, the CDR3 is TGCGCCAGCAGCCAGTCTGGGACTCCCTACAATGAGCAGTTCTTC. Protein sequence: CASSQSGTPYNEQFF.

This clone was counted at least ten times. The chain recombines TRBV6-2 or TRBV6-3 with TRBJ2-1; D perhaps matches TRBD2 (6 bases). Germline V CDR1 and CDR2: MNHEY, SVGEGT. V was clipped by 2 bases and J by 4 bases, with 12 bases between them. CDR3 size: 15 residues. CDR3 sequence (DNA): TGTGCCAGCAGTTACACCGGGGGTTTTTACAATGAGCAGTTCTTC. It specifies CASSYTGGFYNEQFF.

This clone was detected many times. This chain uses TRBV7-9 with TRBJ2-1, with unresolved D. The CDR3 contains 14 residues. Germline V CDR1 and CDR2: SEHNR, FQNEAQ (reference sequence). DNA of the CDR3: TGTGCGTTCGCGCTAGTGAGCTCCTACAATGAGCAGTTCTTC. This codes for CAFALVSSYNEQFF.

This clone showed up many times. The chain recombines TRBV20-1 with TRBJ2-7; a possible D gene is TRBD2 (6 bases). The CDR3 spans 15 residues. CDR1 and CDR2 (germline): DFQATT, SNEGSKA (reference sequence). V dropped 0 bases and J dropped 9 bases, with 21 bases sitting between them. The CDR3 DNA reads as TGCAGTGCTAGAGATCTTGGAGGAGGGTCTCACGTGCAGTACTTC. Its protein is CSARDLGGGSHVQYF.

On this clone itself: This likely comes from a read error, as the CDR3 has no conserved phenylalanine or tryptophan at its end. Because the CDR3's place on the DNA is in doubt, the DNA is left out and the CDR3 is given as listed by TCRdb. The chain combines TRBV19 with TRBJ2-1; no DNA check was done on the table's D call, TRBD2. The CDR3 sequence runs 17 residues, both termini included. Looked up from germline, CDR1 is LNHDA and CDR2 is SQIVND (reference sequence). The CDR3 sequence: CASSTMRTSGRGDEQLL.

The CDR3 coding sequence is TGCGCCAGCAGCACGGGACAGGGGACCCCGGGTACTGAAGCTTTCTTT. Translating it yields CASSTGQGTPGTEAFF. V gene TRBV5-1 combines with J gene TRBJ1-1, with 10 bases that match TRBD1. This CDR3 spans 16 amino acids. Looked up from germline, CDR1 is SGHRS and CDR2 is YFSETQ. Trimming removed 4 bases from V and 5 bases from J; junction bases left unmatched: 11.

In its sample, this clone was seen many times. The chain is built from TRBV4-3 and TRBJ1-2; a weak D match, TRBD1 (6 bases). The CDR3 is 14 residues long. Germline lookup yields CDR1 LGHNA and CDR2 YSLEER. Trimming pared 1 base from V and 4 bases from J, leaving 10 bases between. DNA for the CDR3: TGCGCCAGCAGCCAAGCTAGGGGGAGCTATGGCTACACCTTC. This encodes CASSQARGSYGYTF.

This clone was seen ten or more times. V usage is TRBV7-2 and J usage is TRBJ2-1; no firm D call. This CDR3 region has 15 residues. CDR1 is SGHTA and CDR2 is FQGNSA in the germline V gene. Trimming left V 1 base short and J 8 bases short, with 15 bases between. The CDR3 sequence: CASSLVGFPLDEQFF. The CDR3 nucleotides read TGTGCCAGCAGCTTAGTTGGGTTCCCTCTGGATGAGCAGTTCTTC.

This clone showed up many times. At one of its ends the junction is not consistent with the germline gene, which may arise from a read error. Additional DNA sequences in this sample encode the identical CDR3. V and J are TRBV2 and TRBJ1-4; D perhaps matches TRBD1 (5 bases). CDR1 and CDR2 (germline): SNHLY, FYNNEI. CDR3 length: 14 residues. The CDR3 spells CASSISRVKEKLFF. CDR3 sequence (DNA): TGTGCCAGCAGTATTTCCAGGGTCAAGGAAAAGCTGTTTTTT.

In its sample, this clone was seen many times. V usage is TRBV20-1 and J usage is TRBJ1-2; TRBD1 aligns across 9 bases. The CDR3 is 16 residues long. Unmatched junction bases numbered 18, after V lost 5 bases and J lost 8 bases. Germline CDR1 DFQATT, CDR2 SNEGSKA (reference sequence). DNA for the CDR3: TGCAGTGCTTTAGCCCGGCGGGACAGGGCTGGAGGAGGCTACACCTTC. Protein product: CSALARRDRAGGGYTF.

This clone was found many times. The rearrangement uses TRBV7-2 and TRBJ1-5, with a possible D match to TRBD1 (6 bases). The germline CDR1 and CDR2 sequences are SGHTA and FQGNSA. V shed 2 bases and J shed 3 bases, with 8 bases lying between them. This CDR3 has 14 amino acids. The CDR3 spells CASSLSGVNQPQHF. Here the CDR3 DNA reads TGTGCCAGCAGCTTATCAGGGGTCAATCAGCCCCAGCATTTT.

This clone came up many times. This chain connects TRBV18 to TRBJ2-7, with a weak D call TRBD2 (7 bases). In germline, CDR1 is KGHSH, CDR2 LQKENI. V was cut by 1 base and J by 2 bases, with 12 bases left in between. This CDR3 has 15 residues. The CDR3 bases are TGTGCCAGCTCACCACAGGGGGGGATGGCCTACGAGCAGTACTTC. Translating it yields CASSPQGGMAYEQYF.

This clone was seen repeatedly, ten times or more. The chain joins TRBV20-1 to TRBJ1-2; weak D call: TRBD1 (5 bases). Per germline, CDR1 DFQATT and CDR2 SNEGSKA (reference sequence). Trimming removed 3 bases at V and 6 bases at J, with 11 bases between. This CDR3 is 12 amino acids long. This chain's CDR3 is CSASSQGNGYTF. The CDR3 DNA follows: TGCAGTGCTAGTTCGCAGGGCAATGGCTACACCTTC.

The sample holds many counts of this clone. The CDR3 region has the DNA TGTGCCAGCAGCCGTGGACAGGGTGAAGGAGCTTTCTTT. As protein: CASSRGQGEGAFF. The chain carries TRBV3-1 and TRBJ1-1; 8 bases match TRBD1. J gave up 10 bases and V 4 bases, and 8 bases lay outside the gene matches. Germline CDR1 and CDR2: LGHDT and YNNKEL (reference sequence). The CDR3 totals 13 residues.

This clone was seen a handful of times. The V gene is TRBV25-1, the J gene TRBJ2-1; the D gene is possibly TRBD1 (6 bases). The CDR3 has 11 residues. The V end was cut by 6 bases, the J end by 16 bases, with 16 bases between. Germline V gives CDR1 MGHDK, CDR2 SYGVNS. CDR3 loop: CASSRDTLRFF. CDR3 DNA sequence: TGTGCCAGCAGCCGGGACACCTTACGTTTCTTC.

Worth noting for this clone: One junction end does not reproduce the germline sequence, and a read error may be involved. The chain employs TRBV5-1 and TRBJ1-2; 8 positions agree with TRBD1. The CDR3 length is 14 residues. CDR1 and CDR2 (germline): SGHRS, YFSETQ. CDR3 DNA sequence: TGCGCCAACAGCGTACAGGGGACAGGCTGTGGCTACACCTTC. Encoded protein: CANSVQGTGCGYTF.